These T cell receptor beta chains were read from a single sample in a study of blood T cell repertoires in COVID-19. The protocol was immunoSEQ multiplex PCR, while the TCRdb copy is restricted to in-frame clones and leaves out a portion. This repertoire shows 52,000 or so clones, 70% to 90% found once; its top ten account for approximately 29%. The material sequenced was peripheral blood. These receptors came from a human donor in a cohort sampled during active COVID-19. Each CDR3 is given with its conserved first and last residue.

TRBJ1-1,TRBV18,CASLDRVNAEAFF
TRBJ1-5,TRBV7-2,CASSPLNQPQHF
TRBJ1-4,TRBV29-1,CSAYRGLGEKLFF
TRBJ1-4,TRBV28,CASSFWTNNEKLFF
TRBJ2-7,TRBV4-2,CASSQDNSYEQYF
TRBJ1-3,TRBV6-5,CASRHSSGNTIYF
TRBJ2-1,TRBV5-5,CASSLGRGRGNEQFF
TRBJ1-2,TRBV18,CASSPGQAHYGYTF
TRBJ2-3,TRBV6-4,CASRGLADTQYF
TRBJ2-3,TRBV2,CASSVWDRGDTQYF
TRBJ2-7,TRBV5-1,CASSLTGTGGYEQYF
TRBJ2-3,TRBV9,CASSTSSHLSDTQYF
TRBJ2-2,TRBV25-1,CASSEPGRGGELFF
TRBJ2-1,TRBV18,CASSPPNLASYNEQFF
TRBJ1-5,TRBV7-9,CASSSTRDSPQHF
TRBJ1-5,TRBV2,CASSGTGGTQPQHF
TRBJ2-5,TRBV7-3,CASSPGATTETQYF
TRBJ1-2,TRBV6-5,CATQMAGPYGYTF
TRBJ1-2,TRBV19,CASTPIGRRESYGYTF
TRBJ2-2,TRBV27,CASSLFADSNTGELFF
TRBJ1-1,TRBV2,CASSGTLRTEAFF
TRBJ2-7,TRBV20-1,CSASDQREAYEQYF
TRBJ2-7,TRBV27,CASTLGQGSHEQYF
TRBJ1-2,TRBV28,CASSQRGYGYTF
TRBJ2-7,TRBV20-1,CSASFLQGSSYEQYF
TRBJ2-1,TRBV2,CASSRGLNNEQFF
TRBJ2-2,TRBV6-4,CASSPQGVGELFF
TRBJ2-2,TRBV18,CASSPISRDIRGLFF
TRBJ1-4,TRBV24-1,CATSDSGQGDEKLFF
TRBJ1-4,TRBV2,CASSDQGGEKLFF
TRBJ1-2,TRBV19,CASSTRDSDYGYTF
TRBJ2-3,TRBV10-1,CASRERASGGLDTQYF
TRBJ1-1,TRBV28,CAIRKPGTNTEAFF
TRBJ2-5,TRBV6-2/TRBV6-3,CASSYQGAKETQYF
TRBJ2-1,TRBV6-2/TRBV6-3,CASSQGVLGRNEQFF
TRBJ2-2,TRBV4-1,CASRGQGNTGELFF